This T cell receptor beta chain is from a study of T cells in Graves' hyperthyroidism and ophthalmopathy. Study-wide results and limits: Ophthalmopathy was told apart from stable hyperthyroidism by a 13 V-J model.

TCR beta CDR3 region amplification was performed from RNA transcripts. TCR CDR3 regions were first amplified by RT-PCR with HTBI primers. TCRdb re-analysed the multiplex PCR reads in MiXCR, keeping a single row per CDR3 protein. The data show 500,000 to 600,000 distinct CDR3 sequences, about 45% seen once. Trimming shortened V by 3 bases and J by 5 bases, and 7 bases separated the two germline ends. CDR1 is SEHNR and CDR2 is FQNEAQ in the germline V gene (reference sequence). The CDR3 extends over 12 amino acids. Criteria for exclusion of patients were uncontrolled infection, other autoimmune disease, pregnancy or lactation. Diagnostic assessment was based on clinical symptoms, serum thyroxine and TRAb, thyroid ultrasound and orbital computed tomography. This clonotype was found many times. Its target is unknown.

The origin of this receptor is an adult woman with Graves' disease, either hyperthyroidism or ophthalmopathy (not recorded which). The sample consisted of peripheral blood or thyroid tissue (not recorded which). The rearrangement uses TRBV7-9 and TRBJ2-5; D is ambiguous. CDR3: CASSFGIETQYF. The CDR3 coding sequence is TGTGCCAGCAGCTTTGGTATCGAGACCCAGTACTTC.